The sequence of this T cell receptor beta chain was determined in a study of monozygotic twins with inflammatory bowel disease. Study-level results: Data gave no support to a single strong signal or clonotype associated with IBD. Differences in immunosuppressive treatment may have been a source of added variability in patient repertoires.

CDR3 length: 14 residues. The germline CDR1 and CDR2 sequences are SGHTA and FQGNSA. Each TCR library used 3500 ng of total RNA. TCRdb re-called the 5' RACE reads and gives one entry per CDR3 protein, without DNA. The table lists nearly 450,000 distinct CDR3 sequences. It was from whole blood, with no T cell sorting, that total RNA was isolated. Regarding this clonotype: Its cognate antigen is unknown.

The chain combines TRBV7-2 with TRBJ2-3. The origin of this receptor is a human donor with ulcerative colitis or Crohn's disease, or a healthy co-twin of an affected twin (not recorded which). The sample was blood. Here the CDR3 reads CASSRPYLTDTQYF.